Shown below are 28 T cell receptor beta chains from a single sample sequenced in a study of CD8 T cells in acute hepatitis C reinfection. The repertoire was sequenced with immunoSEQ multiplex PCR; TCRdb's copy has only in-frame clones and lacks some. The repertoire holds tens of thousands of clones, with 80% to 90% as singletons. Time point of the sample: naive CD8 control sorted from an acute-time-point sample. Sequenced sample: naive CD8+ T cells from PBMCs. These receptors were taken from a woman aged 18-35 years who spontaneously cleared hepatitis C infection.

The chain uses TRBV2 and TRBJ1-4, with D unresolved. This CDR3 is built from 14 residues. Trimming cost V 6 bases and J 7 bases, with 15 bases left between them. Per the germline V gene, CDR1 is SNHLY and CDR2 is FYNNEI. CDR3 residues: CASSGAGPFEKLFF. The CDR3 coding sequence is TGTGCCAGCAGCGGCGCAGGACCTTTTGAAAAACTGTTTTTT.

The CDR3 sequence is CASSPEPTGGPYNEQFF. Here the CDR3 DNA reads TGTGCCAGCAGCCCCGAACCGACAGGGGGCCCCTACAATGAGCAGTTCTTC. The rearrangement uses TRBV9 and TRBJ2-1; TRBD1 matches 10 bases. CDR3 size: 17 residues. The germline CDR1 and CDR2 sequences are SGDLS and YYNGEE. V was pared by 4 bases and J by 2 bases, with 9 bases of the junction left unmatched.

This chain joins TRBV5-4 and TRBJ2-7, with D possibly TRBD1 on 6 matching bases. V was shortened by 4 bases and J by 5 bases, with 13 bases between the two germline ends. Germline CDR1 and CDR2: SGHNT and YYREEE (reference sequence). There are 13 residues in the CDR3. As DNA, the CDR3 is TGTGCCAGCAGCCGAGACAGGTTCGACGAGCAGTACTTC. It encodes CASSRDRFDEQYF.

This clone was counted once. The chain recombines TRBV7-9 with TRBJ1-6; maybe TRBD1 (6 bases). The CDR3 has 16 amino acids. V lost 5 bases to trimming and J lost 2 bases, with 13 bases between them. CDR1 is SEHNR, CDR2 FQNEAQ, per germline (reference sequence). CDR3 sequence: CASSVTGIPYNSPLHF. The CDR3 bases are TGTGCCAGCAGCGTAACAGGGATTCCCTATAATTCACCCCTCCACTTT.

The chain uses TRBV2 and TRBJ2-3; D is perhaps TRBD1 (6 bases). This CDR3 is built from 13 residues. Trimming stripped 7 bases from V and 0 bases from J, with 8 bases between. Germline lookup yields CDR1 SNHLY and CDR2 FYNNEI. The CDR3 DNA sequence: TGTGCCAGCACAGGGGCCAGCACAGATACGCAGTATTTT. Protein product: CASTGASTDTQYF.

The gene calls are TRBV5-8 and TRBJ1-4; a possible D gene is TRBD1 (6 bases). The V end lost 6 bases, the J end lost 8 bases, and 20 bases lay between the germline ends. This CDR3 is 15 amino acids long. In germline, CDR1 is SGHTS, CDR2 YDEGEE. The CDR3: CASIIGGGEPEKLFF. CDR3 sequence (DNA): TGTGCCAGCATCATCGGGGGGGGCGAACCAGAAAAACTGTTTTTT.

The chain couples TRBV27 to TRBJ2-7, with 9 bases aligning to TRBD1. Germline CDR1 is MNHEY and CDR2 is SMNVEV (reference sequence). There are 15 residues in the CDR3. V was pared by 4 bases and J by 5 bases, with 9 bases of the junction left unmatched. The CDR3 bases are TGTGCCAGCAGTTCCCACACAGGGGGCGGCGACGAGCAGTACTTC. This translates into CASSSHTGGGDEQYF.

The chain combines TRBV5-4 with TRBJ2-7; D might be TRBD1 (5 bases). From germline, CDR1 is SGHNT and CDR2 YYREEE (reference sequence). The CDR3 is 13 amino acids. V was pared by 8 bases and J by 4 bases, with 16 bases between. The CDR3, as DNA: TGTGCCAGAGACAGACAAACCGAATACGAGCAGTACTTC. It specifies CARDRQTEYEQYF.

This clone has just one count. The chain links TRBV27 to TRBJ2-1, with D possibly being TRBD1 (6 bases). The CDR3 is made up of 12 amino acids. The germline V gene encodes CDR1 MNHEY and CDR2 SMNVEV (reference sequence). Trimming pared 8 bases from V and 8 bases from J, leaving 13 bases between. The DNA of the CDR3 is TGTGCCAGCCGCAGGGGAGACGATGAGCAGTTCTTC. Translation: CASRRGDDEQFF.

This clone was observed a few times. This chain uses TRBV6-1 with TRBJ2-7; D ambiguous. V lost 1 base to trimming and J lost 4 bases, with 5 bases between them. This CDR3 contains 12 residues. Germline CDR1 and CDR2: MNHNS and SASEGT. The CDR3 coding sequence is TGTGCCAGCAGTGAAGGTTTGTACGAGCAGTACTTC. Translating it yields CASSEGLYEQYF.

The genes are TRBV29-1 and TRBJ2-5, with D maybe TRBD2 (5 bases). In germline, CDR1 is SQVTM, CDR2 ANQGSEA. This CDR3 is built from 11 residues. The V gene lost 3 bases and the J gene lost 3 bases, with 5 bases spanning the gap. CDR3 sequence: CSVDGKETQYF. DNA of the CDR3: TGCAGCGTTGACGGGAAAGAGACCCAGTACTTC.

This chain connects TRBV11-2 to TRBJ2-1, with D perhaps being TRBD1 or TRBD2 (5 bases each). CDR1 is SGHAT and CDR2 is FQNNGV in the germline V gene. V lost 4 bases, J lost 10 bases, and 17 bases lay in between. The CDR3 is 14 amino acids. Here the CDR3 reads CASSSPGRHAEQFF. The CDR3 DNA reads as TGTGCCAGCAGCTCTCCGGGACGACACGCGGAGCAGTTCTTC.

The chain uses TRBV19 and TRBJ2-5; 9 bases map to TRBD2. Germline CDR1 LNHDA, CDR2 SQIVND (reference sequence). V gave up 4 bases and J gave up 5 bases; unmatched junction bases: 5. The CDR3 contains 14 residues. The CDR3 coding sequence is TGTGCCAGTAGTACCGGGACTAGCCGGGAGACCCAGTACTTC. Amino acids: CASSTGTSRETQYF.

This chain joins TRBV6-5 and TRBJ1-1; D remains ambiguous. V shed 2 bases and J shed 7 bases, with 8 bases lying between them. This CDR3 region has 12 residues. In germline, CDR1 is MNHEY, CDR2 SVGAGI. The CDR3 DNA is TGTGCCAGCAGTTACGGACGGAGTGAAGCTTTCTTT. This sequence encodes CASSYGRSEAFF.

The CDR3 nucleotides read TGTGCCATCAGCGCGCCGGGACAAACACCTTACAATGAGCAGTTCTTC. This gives the protein CAISAPGQTPYNEQFF. This chain uses TRBV10-3 with TRBJ2-1; tentative D call: TRBD1 (6 bases). Trimming pared 6 bases from V and 4 bases from J, leaving 19 bases between. This CDR3 contains 16 residues. The V gene's germline CDR1 is ENHRY and CDR2 SYGVKD.

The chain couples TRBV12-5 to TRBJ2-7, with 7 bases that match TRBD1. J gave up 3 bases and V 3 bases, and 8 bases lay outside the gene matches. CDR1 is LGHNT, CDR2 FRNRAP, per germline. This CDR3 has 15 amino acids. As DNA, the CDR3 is TGTGCTAGTGGTTTCCCAACGGGACAGAACTACGAGCAGTACTTC. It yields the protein CASGFPTGQNYEQYF.

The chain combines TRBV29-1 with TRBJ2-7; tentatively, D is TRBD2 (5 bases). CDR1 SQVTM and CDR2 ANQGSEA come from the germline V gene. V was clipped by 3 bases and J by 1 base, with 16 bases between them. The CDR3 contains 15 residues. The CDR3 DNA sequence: TGCAGCGTTGAGATTTCTACGGGAAAGTCCTACGAGCAGTACTTC. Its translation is CSVEISTGKSYEQYF.

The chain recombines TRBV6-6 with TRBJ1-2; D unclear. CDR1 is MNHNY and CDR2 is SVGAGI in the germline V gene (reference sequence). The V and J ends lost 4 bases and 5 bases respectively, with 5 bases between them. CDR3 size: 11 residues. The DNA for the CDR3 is TGTGCCAGCAGTTCCGCTTATGGCTACACCTTC. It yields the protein CASSSAYGYTF.

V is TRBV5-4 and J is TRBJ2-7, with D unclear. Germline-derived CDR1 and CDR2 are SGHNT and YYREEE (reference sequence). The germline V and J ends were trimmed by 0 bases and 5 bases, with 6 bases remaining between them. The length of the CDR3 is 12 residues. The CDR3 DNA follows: TGTGCCAGCAGCTTGGGTACAAACGAGCAGTACTTC. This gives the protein CASSLGTNEQYF.

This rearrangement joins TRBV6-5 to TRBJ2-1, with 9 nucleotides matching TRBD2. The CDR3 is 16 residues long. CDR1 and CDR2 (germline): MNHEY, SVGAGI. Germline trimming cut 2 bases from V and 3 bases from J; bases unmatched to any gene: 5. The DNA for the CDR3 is TGTGCCAGCAGTTACGGGCTAGCGGGGAACTACAATGAGCAGTTCTTC. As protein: CASSYGLAGNYNEQFF.

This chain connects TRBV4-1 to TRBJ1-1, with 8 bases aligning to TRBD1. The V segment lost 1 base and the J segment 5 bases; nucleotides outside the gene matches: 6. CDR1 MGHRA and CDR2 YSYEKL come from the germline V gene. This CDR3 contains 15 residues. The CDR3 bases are TGCGCCAGCAGCCAAGCGGCCAGGGGGCTTACTGAAGCTTTCTTT. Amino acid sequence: CASSQAARGLTEAFF.

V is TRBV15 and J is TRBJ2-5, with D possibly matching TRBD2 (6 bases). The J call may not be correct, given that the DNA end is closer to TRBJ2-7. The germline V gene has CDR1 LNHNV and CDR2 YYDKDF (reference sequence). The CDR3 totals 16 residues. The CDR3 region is CATSPLDPGENNEQYF. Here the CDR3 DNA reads TGTGCCACCAGCCCTTTGGACCCGGGAGAGAACAACGAGCAGTACTTC.

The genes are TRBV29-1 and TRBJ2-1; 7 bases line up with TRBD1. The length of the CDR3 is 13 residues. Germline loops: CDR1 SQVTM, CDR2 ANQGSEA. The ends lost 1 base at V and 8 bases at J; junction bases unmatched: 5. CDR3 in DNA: TGCAGCGTTGAAGGGGCAACAGGGGATGAGCAGTTCTTC. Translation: CSVEGATGDEQFF.

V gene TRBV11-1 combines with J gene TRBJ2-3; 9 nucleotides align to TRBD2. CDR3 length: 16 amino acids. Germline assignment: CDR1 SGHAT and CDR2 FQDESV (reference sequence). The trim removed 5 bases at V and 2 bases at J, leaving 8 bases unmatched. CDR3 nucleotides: TGTGCCAGCAGCATACCTAGCGGGGACCCCACAGATACGCAGTATTTT. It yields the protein CASSIPSGDPTDTQYF.

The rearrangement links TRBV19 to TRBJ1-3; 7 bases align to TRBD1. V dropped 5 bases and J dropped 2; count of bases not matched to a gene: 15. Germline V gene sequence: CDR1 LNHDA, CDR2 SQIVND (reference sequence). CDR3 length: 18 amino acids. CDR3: CASSSSPGTVWTGNTIYF. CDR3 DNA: TGTGCCAGTAGTTCAAGTCCCGGGACAGTTTGGACTGGAAACACCATATATTTT. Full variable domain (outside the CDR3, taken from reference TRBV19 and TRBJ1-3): DGGITQSPKYLFRKEGQNVTLSCEQNLNHDAMYWYRQDPGQGLRLIYYSQIVNDFQKGDIAEGYSVSREKKESFPLTVTSAQKNPTAFYLCASSSSPGTVWTGNTIYFGEGSWLTVV.

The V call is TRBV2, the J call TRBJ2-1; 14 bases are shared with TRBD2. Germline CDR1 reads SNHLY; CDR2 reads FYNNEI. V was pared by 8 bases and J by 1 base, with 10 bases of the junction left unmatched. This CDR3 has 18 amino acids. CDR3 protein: CASWAGLAGERSYNEQFF. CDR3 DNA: TGTGCCAGCTGGGCGGGACTAGCGGGAGAACGGTCCTACAATGAGCAGTTCTTC.

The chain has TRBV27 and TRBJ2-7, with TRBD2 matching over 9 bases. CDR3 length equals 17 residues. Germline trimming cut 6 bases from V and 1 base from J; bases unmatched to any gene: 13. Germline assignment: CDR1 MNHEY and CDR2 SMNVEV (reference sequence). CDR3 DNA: TGTGCCAGCAGGGGACTAGCTCCAACTAAATCTTCCTACGAGCAGTACTTC. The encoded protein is CASRGLAPTKSSYEQYF.

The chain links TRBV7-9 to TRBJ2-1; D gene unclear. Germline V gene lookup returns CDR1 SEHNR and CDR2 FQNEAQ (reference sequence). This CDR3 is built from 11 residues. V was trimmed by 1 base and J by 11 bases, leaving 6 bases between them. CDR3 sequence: CASSLDGQQFF. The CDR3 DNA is TGTGCCAGCAGCTTAGACGGGCAGCAGTTCTTC. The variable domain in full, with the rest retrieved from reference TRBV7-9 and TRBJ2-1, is DTGVSQNPRHKITKRGQNVTFRCDPISEHNRLYWYRQTLGQGPEFLTYFQNEAQLEKSRLLSDRFSAERPKGSFSTLEIQRTEQGDSAMYLCASSLDGQQFFGPGTRLTVL.